This TCR beta chain was found in a study of tumor and adjacent non-tumor tissue in lung cancer. Study-level background: Stage I to III disease affected about nine men and roughly 5 women aged roughly 31 to 76. Samples averaged roughly 4.2 million productive TCRbeta reads each.

At least ten counts were recorded for this clonotype. The antigen remains undetermined. Findings and limits, study-wide: Higher tumor TCR diversity was associated with shorter survival.

The CDR3 spans 13 residues. After removal of 5 bases from V and 7 bases from J, the junction contained 5 bases not matched to a gene. CDR1 and CDR2 from the germline V gene are SGHAT and FQNNGV. The library came from three nested PCR rounds adapted from ARM-PCR protocols. TCRdb independently ran MiXCR on the multiplex PCR reads; one entry per CDR3 protein. The repertoire holds some 120,000 distinct CDR3 sequences, with 66% as singletons. RNA was extracted from bulk tissue without any cell sorting. The chain is built from TRBV11-2 and TRBJ1-5, with TRBD1 matching over 7 bases. This sequence originates from a man aged 30-40 years with non-small cell lung cancer. Sequences were obtained from lung tumor tissue. CDR3 DNA: TGTGCCAGCAGCCCCGACAGGGCACAGCCCCAGCATTTT. As protein: CASSPDRAQPQHF.